Below are 11 T cell receptor beta chains sequenced from a single sample in a study of blood T cell repertoires in COVID-19. Using immunoSEQ multiplex PCR, the repertoire was profiled, and TCRdb retains in-frame clones only, with some absent. The table shows around 380,000 clones, with 81% occurring only once. The material sequenced was peripheral blood. Source of these receptors: a human donor with acute or convalescent COVID-19. The donor label of this sample is uncertain.

The J gene is TRBJ1-4, the V gene TRBV7-2; 8 bases align to TRBD1. CDR1 and CDR2 from the germline V gene are SGHTA and FQGNSA. The CDR3 is made up of 16 amino acids. V was clipped by 5 bases and J by 7 bases; unmatched bases: 12. The CDR3 nucleotides are TGTGCCAGCAGCCCCCCACTCGGACAGGGCGGTGAAAAACTGTTTTTT. This codes for CASSPPLGQGGEKLFF.

This rearrangement joins TRBV6-5 to TRBJ2-2; weak D call: TRBD2 (5 bases). Germline V gene sequence: CDR1 MNHEY, CDR2 SVGAGI. This CDR3 is built from 15 residues. Deletions cut 5 bases from V and 6 bases from J, with 16 bases between. The CDR3, as DNA: TGTGCCAGCAGTACCTGGACTGGATCCTCCGGGGAGCTGTTTTTT. Protein product: CASSTWTGSSGELFF.

The genes are TRBV27 and TRBJ1-1; tentative D call: TRBD1 (5 bases). This CDR3 has 13 amino acids. Germline V CDR1 and CDR2: MNHEY, SMNVEV (reference sequence). The germline V and J ends were trimmed by 7 bases and 1 base, with 10 bases remaining between them. The CDR3 loop is CASTLGGNTEAFF. For the CDR3, the DNA is TGTGCCAGCACCCTGGGGGGGAACACTGAAGCTTTCTTT.

The chain combines TRBV27 with TRBJ1-1, with D unclear. There are 12 residues in the CDR3. V lost 2 bases to trimming and J lost 8 bases, with 9 bases between them. The germline CDR1 and CDR2 sequences are MNHEY and SMNVEV (reference sequence). The DNA of the CDR3 is TGTGCCAGCAGTTTAACTAGGCCAGAAGCTTTCTTT. This sequence encodes CASSLTRPEAFF.

This clone was observed once. V gene TRBV2 combines with J gene TRBJ2-1; 10 bases fit TRBD2. The CDR3 has 15 amino acids. V was clipped by 1 base and J by 7 bases; unmatched bases: 4. Germline V gene sequence: CDR1 SNHLY, CDR2 FYNNEI. For the CDR3, the DNA is TGTGCCAGCAGTGAAGGGGCTAGCGGGAGAAATGAGCAGTTCTTC. Translated: CASSEGASGRNEQFF.

The V call is TRBV12-3 or TRBV12-4, the J call TRBJ2-5, with TRBD2 matching over 7 bases. There are 13 residues in the CDR3. With 3 bases clipped from V and 5 bases from J, the junction kept 3 bases outside the gene matches. The CDR3 is CASSFTRGETQYF. CDR3 nucleotide sequence: TGTGCCAGCAGTTTCACGCGGGGGGAGACCCAGTACTTC.

This chain links TRBV18 with TRBJ2-1; D gene ambiguous. The germline CDR1 and CDR2 sequences are KGHSH and LQKENI. This CDR3 region has 12 residues. With 3 bases removed from V and 9 bases from J, the gap between germline ends came to 9 bases. The CDR3 DNA reads TGTGCCAGCTCACCGGCAAGAAGTGAGCAGTTCTTC. Translating gives CASSPARSEQFF.

V is TRBV20-1 and J is TRBJ1-6, with 7 bases that match TRBD1. V shed 3 bases, J shed 7 bases, and the junction held 9 bases outside the gene matches. Germline loops: CDR1 DFQATT, CDR2 SNEGSKA (reference sequence). This CDR3 spans 15 amino acids. The CDR3 nucleotides read TGCAGTGCTAGTGGGGACAGCGGGCGGAATTCACCCCTCCACTTT. The encoded protein is CSASGDSGRNSPLHF.

CDR3 DNA sequence: TGCGCCAGCAGCTTAAACAGGGTAGAGGATGGCTACACCTTC. This gives the protein CASSLNRVEDGYTF. The chain uses TRBV5-1 and TRBJ1-2, with D perhaps matching TRBD1 (6 bases). The CDR3 spans 14 residues. The V end lost 2 bases, the J end lost 6 bases, and 14 bases lay between the germline ends. In germline, CDR1 is SGHRS, CDR2 YFSETQ.

The rearrangement uses TRBV29-1 and TRBJ2-1; D not resolved. The CDR3 runs to 11 residues. Germline V gene sequence: CDR1 SQVTM, CDR2 ANQGSEA. CDR3 bases: TGCTTCAACACAAATTACAATGAGCAGTTCTTC. It encodes CFNTNYNEQFF.

The V and J genes are TRBV5-5 and TRBJ2-2; D gene uncertain. Germline CDR1 is SGHKS and CDR2 is YYEKEE (reference sequence). The CDR3 sequence is 15 residues long. V shed 4 bases and J shed 0 bases, with 10 bases lying between them. CDR3 sequence reads: CASSHTSTNTGELFF. CDR3 in DNA: TGTGCCAGCAGCCACACCTCAACGAACACCGGGGAGCTGTTTTTT.